The sequence of this T cell receptor (beta chain) was determined in a study of T cell responses to AZD1222 COVID-19 vaccine. Findings of the study overall: Close to half of all spike-specific TCRs reportedly target regions of the variants that are unmutated. Donor demographics were predominantly white British with a female majority; clonal diversity may be underestimated. Spike-specific TCR breadth and depth rose after two AZD1222 doses. Baseline seropositivity characterized only a handful of AZD1222 recipients.

This table comes from immunoSEQ multiplex PCR, and its TCRdb copy is limited to in-frame clones, with some not included. The sample shows about 60,000 clones, roughly 80% of them seen only once. The CDR3 has 14 residues. The V gene lost 2 bases and the J gene lost 5 bases, with 10 bases spanning the gap. The germline gives CDR1 SGHRS, CDR2 YFSETQ. Note on this clone: The target antigen is unknown.

Sequences were derived from peripheral blood, sampled 28 days after the second AZD1222 dose. The origin of this receptor is an adult who received the AZD1222 COVID-19 vaccine. V is TRBV5-1 and J is TRBJ1-4; D possibly corresponds to TRBD1 (5 bases). The CDR3 DNA reads TGCGCCAGCAGCTTACAGGAGAGCAATGAAAAACTGTTTTTT. Encoded protein: CASSLQESNEKLFF.